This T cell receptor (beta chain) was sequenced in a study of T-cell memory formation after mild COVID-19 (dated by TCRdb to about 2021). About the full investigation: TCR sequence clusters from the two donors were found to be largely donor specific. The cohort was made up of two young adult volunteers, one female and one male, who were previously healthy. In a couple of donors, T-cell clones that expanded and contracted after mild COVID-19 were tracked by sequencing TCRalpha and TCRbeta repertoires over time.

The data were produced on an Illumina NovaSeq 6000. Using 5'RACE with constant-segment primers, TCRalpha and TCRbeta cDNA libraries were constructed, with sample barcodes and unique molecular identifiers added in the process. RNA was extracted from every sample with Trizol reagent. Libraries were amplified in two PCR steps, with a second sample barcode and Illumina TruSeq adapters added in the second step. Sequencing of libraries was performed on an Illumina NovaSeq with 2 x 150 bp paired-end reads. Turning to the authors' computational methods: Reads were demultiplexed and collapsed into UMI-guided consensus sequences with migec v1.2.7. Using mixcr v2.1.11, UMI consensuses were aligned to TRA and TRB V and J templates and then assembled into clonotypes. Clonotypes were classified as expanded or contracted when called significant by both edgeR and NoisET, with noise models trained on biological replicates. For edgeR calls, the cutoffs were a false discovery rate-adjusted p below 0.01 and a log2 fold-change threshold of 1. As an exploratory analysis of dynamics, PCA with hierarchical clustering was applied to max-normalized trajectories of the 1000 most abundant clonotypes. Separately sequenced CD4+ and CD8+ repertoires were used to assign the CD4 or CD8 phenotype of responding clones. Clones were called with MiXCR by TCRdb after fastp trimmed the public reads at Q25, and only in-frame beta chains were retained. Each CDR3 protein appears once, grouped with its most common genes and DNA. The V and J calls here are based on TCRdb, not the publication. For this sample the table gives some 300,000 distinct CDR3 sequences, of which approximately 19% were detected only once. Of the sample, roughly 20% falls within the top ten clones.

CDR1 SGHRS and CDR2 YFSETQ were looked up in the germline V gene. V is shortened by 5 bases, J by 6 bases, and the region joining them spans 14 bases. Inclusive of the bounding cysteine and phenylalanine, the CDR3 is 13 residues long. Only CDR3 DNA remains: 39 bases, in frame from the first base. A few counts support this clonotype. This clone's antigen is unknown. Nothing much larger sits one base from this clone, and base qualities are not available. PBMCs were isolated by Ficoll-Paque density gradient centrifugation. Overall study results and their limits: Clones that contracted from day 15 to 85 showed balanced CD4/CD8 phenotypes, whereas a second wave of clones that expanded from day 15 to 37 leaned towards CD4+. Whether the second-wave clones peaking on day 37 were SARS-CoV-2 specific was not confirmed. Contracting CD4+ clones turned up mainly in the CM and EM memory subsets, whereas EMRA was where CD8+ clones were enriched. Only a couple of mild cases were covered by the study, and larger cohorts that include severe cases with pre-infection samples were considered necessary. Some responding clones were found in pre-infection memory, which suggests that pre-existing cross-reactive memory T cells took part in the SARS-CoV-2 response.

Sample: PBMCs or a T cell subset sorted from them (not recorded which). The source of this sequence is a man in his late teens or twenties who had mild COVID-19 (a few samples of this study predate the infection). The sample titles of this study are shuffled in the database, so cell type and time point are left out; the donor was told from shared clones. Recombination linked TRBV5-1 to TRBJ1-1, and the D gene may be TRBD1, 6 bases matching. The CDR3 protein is CASRDRGAAEAFF. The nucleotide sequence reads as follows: TGCGCCAGCAGGGACCGGGGGGCGGCTGAAGCTTTCTTT.